The text below deals with one T cell receptor (beta chain). No antigen is known for it. This sample was taken from a study of blood T cells in healthy people across ages. The study, taken as a whole, reports: Unknown donor CMV status possibly confounded expanded clonotype changes. The recorded TCR beta diversity per million T cells decreased in a roughly linear manner with age.

Donors ranged from about 6 to 95 years old and were healthy Caucasians in Russia. The germline CDR1 and CDR2 sequences are LNHDA and SQIVND (reference sequence). The CDR3 consists of 16 residues. V lost 7 bases to trimming and J lost 2 bases; unmatched junction nucleotides: 11. A second PCR of 7 to 11 cycles used a sample-barcoded 5' primer and a J-beta primer mix. A template-switch adaptor that had 12 random nucleotides put a tag on each cDNA molecule. TCRdb analysed the 5' RACE reads with MiXCR anew, one entry per CDR3 protein. Here the sample spans about 1.7 million distinct CDR3 sequences, approximately 28% being singletons.

This receptor was taken from a woman under 40 in good health. This chain joins TRBV19 and TRBJ1-5; 7 bases align to TRBD1. The sequencing input was blood. DNA of the CDR3: TGTGCCAGTAACTCAGGGGGGATCCTACGCAATCAGCCCCAGCATTTT. Protein product: CASNSGGILRNQPQHF.